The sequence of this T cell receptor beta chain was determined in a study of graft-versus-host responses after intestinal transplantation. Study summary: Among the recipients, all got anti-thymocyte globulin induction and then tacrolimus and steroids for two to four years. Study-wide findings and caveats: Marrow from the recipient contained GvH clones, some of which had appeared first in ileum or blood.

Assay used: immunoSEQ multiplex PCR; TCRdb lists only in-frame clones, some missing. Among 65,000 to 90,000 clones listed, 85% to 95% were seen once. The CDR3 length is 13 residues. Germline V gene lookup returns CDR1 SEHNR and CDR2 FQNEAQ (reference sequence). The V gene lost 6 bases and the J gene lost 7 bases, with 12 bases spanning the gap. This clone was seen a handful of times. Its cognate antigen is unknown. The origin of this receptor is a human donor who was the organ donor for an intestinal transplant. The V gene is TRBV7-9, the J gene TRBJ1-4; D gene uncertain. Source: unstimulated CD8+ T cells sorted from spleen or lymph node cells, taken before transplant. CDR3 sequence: CASSQVAGEKLFF. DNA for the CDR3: TGTGCCAGCAGTCAGGTCGCTGGTGAAAAACTGTTTTTT.